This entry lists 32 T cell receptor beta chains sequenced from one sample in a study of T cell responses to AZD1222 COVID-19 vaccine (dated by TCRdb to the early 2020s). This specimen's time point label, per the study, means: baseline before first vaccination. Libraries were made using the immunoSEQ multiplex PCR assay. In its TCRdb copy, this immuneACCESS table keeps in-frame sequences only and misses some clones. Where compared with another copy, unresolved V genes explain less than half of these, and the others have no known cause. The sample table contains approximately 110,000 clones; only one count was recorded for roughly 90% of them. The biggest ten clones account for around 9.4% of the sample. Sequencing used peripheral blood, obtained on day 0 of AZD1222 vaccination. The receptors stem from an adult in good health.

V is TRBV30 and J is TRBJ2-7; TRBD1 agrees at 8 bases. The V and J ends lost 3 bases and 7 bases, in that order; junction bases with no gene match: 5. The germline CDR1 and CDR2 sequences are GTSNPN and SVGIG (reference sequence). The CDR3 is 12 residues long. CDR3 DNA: TGTGCCTGGAGCCGACAGGGGCGTGAGCAGTACTTC. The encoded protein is CAWSRQGREQYF.

CDR3 protein: CASAVWVTNYGYTF. The CDR3 DNA reads TGTGCCAGCGCCGTTTGGGTAACTAACTATGGCTACACCTTC. This chain connects TRBV5-6 to TRBJ1-2, with D hard to call. From germline, CDR1 is SGHDT and CDR2 YYEEEE. This CDR3 region has 14 residues. Trimming stripped 7 bases from V and 0 bases from J, with 13 bases between.

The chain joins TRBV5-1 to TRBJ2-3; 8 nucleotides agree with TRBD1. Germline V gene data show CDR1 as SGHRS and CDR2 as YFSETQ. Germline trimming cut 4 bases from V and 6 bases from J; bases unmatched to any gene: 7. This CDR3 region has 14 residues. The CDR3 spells CASSPGTGRDTQYF. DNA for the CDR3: TGCGCCAGCAGCCCGGGGACAGGAAGGGATACGCAGTATTTT. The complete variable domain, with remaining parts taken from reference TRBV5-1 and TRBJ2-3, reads KAGVTQTPRYLIKTRGQQVTLSCSPISGHRSVSWYQQTPGQGLQFLFEYFSETQRNKGNFPGRFSGRQFSNSRSEMNVSTLELGDSALYLCASSPGTGRDTQYFGPGTRLTVL.

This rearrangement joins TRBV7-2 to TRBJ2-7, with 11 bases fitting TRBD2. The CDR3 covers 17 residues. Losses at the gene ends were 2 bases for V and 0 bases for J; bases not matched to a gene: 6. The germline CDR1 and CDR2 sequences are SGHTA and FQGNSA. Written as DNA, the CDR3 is TGTGCCAGCAGCTTAATTGGTACTAGCGGGAGCTCCTACGAGCAGTACTTC. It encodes CASSLIGTSGSSYEQYF. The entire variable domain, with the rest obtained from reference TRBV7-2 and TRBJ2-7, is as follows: GAGVSQSPSNKVTEKGKDVELRCDPISGHTALYWYRQSLGQGLEFLIYFQGNSAPDKSGLPSDRFSAERTGGSVSTLTIQRTQQEDSAVYLCASSLIGTSGSSYEQYFGPGTRLTVT.

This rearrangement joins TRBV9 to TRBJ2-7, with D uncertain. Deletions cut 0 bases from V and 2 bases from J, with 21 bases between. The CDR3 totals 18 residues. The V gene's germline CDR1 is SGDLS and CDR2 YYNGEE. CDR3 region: CASSVVGAVSNGTYEQYF. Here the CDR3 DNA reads TGTGCCAGCAGCGTAGTAGGAGCCGTCTCCAATGGGACCTACGAGCAGTACTTC.

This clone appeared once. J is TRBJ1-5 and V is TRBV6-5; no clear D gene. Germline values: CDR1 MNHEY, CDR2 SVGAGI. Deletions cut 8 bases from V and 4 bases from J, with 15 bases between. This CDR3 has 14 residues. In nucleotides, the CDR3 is TGTGCCAGCGTAGGTGGGCAGGTAAATCAGCCCCAGCATTTT. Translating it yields CASVGGQVNQPQHF.

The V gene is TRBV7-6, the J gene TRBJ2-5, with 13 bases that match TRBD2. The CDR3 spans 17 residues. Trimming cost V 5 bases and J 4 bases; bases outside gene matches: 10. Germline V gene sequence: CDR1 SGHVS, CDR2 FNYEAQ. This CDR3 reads CASSTRGTSGTPETQYF. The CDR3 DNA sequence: TGTGCCAGCAGCACCCGAGGGACTAGCGGGACCCCAGAGACCCAGTACTTC.

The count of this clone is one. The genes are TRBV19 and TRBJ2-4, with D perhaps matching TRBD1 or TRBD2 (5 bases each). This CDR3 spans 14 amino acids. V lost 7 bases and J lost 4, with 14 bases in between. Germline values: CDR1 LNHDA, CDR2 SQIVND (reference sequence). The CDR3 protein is CASKGQGGKNIQYF. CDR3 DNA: TGTGCCAGTAAAGGACAAGGAGGAAAAAACATTCAGTACTTC.

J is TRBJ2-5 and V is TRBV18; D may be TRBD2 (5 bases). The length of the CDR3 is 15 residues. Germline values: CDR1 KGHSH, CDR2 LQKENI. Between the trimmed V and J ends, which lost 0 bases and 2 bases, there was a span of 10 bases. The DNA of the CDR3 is TGTGCCAGCTCACCACCTCCGGGCGGGCAAGAGACCCAGTACTTC. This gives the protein CASSPPPGGQETQYF. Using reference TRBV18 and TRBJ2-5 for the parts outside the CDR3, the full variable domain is NAGVMQNPRHLVRRRGQEARLRCSPMKGHSHVYWYRQLPEEGLKFMVYLQKENIIDESGMPKERFSAEFPKEGPSILRIQQVVRGDSAAYFCASSPPPGGQETQYFGPGTRLLVL.

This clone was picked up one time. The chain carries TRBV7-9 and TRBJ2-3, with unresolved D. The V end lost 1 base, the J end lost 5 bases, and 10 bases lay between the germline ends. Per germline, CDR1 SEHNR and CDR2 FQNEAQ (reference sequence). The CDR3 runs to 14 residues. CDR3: CASSLVDNRDTQYF. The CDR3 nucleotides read TGTGCCAGCAGCTTAGTAGATAACCGAGATACGCAGTATTTT.

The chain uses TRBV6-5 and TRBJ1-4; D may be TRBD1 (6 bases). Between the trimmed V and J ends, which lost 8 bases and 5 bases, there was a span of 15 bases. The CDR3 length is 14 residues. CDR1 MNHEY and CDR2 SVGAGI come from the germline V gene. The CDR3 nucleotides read TGTGCCAGCCAAACGGGGGCAGCGAATGAAAAACTGTTTTTT. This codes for CASQTGAANEKLFF.

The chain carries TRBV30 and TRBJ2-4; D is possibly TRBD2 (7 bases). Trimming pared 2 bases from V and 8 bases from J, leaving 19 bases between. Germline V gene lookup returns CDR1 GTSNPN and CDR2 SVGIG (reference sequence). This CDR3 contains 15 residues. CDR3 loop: CAWSSAGARRDIQYF. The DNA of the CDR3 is TGTGCCTGGAGTTCGGCGGGGGCCAGAAGGGACATTCAGTACTTC. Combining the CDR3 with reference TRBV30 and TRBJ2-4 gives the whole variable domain SQTIHQWPATLVQPVGSPLSLECTVEGTSNPNLYWYRQAAGRGLQLLFYSVGIGQISSEVPQNLSASRPQDRQFILSSKKLLLSDSGFYLCAWSSAGARRDIQYFGAGTRLSVL.

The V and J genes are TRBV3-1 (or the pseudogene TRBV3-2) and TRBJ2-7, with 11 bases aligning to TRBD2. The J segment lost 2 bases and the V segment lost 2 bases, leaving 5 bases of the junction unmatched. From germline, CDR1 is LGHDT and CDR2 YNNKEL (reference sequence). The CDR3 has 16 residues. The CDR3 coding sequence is TGTGCCAGCAGCCAACCGACTAGCGGGACTACCTACGAGCAGTACTTC. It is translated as CASSQPTSGTTYEQYF.

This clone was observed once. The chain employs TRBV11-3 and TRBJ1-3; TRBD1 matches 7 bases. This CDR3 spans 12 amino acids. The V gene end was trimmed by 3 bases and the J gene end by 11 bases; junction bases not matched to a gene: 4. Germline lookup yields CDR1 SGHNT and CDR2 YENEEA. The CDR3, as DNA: TGTGCCAGCAGCTTCCAGGGGGACGCCATATATTTT. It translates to CASSFQGDAIYF.

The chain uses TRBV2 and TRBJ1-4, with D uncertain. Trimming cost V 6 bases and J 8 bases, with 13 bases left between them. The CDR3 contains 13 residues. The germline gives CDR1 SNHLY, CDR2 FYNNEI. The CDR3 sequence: CASRTYMEEKLFF. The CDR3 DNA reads TGTGCCAGCAGAACCTACATGGAAGAAAAACTGTTTTTT.

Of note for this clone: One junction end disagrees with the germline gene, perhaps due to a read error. The CDR3 sequence: CASSQGRRAINSYKQYF. The CDR3 nucleotides are TGCGCCAGCAGCCAAGGGCGTAGGGCAATTAACTCCTACAAGCAGTACTTC. The chain links TRBV4-1 to TRBJ2-7; D is unresolved. The CDR3 runs to 17 residues. Germline values: CDR1 MGHRA, CDR2 YSYEKL.

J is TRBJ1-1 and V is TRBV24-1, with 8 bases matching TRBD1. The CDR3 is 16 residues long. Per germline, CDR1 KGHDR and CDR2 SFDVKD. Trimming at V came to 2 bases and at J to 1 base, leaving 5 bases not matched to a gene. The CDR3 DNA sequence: TGTGCCACCAGTGATTGGGCAGGGGGCGGGAACACTGAAGCTTTCTTT. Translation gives CATSDWAGGGNTEAFF.

The DNA of the CDR3 is TGTGCTCGGGACATAAAGTATGGCTACACCTTC. It translates to CARDIKYGYTF. V is TRBV30 and J is TRBJ1-2; D is perhaps TRBD1 (6 bases). CDR3 length: 11 residues. Germline values: CDR1 GTSNPN, CDR2 SVGIG (reference sequence).

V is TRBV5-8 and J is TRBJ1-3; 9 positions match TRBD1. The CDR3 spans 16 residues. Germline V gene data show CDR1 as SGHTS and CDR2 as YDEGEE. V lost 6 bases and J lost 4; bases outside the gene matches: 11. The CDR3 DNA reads TGTGCCAGCATCGGGACAGGGTACAGGAGAGGAAACACCATATATTTT. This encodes CASIGTGYRRGNTIYF. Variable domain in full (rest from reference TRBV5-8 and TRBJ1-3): EAGVTQSPTHLIKTRGQQATLRCSPISGHTSVYWYQQALGLGLQFLLWYDEGEERNRGNFPPRFSGRQFPNYSSELNVNALELEDSALYLCASIGTGYRRGNTIYFGEGSWLTVV.

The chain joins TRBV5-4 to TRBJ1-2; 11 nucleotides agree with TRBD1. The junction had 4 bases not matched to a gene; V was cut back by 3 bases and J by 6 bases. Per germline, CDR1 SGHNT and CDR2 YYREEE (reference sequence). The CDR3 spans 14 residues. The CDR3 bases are TGTGCCAGCAGCTGGACAGGGGGCGGAGATGGCTACACCTTC. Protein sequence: CASSWTGGGDGYTF.

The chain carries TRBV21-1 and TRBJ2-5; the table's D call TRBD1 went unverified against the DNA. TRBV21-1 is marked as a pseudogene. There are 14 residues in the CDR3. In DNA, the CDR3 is TGTGCCAGCAGCAAAGGAGGGGGATTGGGGACCCAGTACTTC. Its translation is CASSKGGGLGTQYF.

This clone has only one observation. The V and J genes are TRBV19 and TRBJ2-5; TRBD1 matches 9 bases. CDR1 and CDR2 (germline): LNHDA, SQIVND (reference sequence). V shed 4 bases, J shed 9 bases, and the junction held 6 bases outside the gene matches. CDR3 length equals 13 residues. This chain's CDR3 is CASSTRDRDPQYF. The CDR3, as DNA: TGTGCCAGTAGTACCCGGGACAGGGACCCCCAGTACTTC.

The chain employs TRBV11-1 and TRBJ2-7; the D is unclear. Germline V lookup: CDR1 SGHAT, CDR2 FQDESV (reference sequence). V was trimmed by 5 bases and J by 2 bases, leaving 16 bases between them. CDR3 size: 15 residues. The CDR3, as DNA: TGTGCCAGCAGCCAGACTCAGCGAGGACCCTACGAGCAGTACTTC. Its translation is CASSQTQRGPYEQYF.

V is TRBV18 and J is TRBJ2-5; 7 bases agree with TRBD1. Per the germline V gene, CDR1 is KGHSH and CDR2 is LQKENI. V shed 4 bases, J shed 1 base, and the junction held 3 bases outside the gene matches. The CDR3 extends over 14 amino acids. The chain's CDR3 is CASSLRTGQETQYF. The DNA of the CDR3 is TGTGCCAGCTCACTCAGGACAGGCCAAGAGACCCAGTACTTC.

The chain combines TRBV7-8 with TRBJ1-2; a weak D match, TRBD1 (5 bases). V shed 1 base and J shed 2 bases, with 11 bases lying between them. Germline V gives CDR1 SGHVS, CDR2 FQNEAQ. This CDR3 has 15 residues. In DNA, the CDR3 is TGTGCCAGCAGCTTAGAGCGTGGGGCCAACTATGGCTACACCTTC. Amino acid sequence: CASSLERGANYGYTF.

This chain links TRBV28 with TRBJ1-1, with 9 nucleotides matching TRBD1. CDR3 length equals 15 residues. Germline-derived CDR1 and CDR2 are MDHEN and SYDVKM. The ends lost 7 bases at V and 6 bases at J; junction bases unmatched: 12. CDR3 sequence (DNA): TGTGCCAGCACCTCCCCGACAGGGGGGGTGGCTGAAGCTTTCTTT. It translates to CASTSPTGGVAEAFF.

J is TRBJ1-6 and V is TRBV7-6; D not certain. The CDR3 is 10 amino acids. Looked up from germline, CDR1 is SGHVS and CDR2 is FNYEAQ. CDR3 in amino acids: CARLCSPLHF. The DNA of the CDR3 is TGTGCGAGGTTATGTTCACCCCTCCACTTT.

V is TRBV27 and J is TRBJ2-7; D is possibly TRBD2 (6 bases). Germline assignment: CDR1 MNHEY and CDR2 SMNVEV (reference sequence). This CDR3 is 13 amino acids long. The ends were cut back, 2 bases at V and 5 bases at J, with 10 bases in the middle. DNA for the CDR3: TGTGCCAGCAGTTTAGGGAGGAGAAACGAGCAGTACTTC. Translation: CASSLGRRNEQYF.

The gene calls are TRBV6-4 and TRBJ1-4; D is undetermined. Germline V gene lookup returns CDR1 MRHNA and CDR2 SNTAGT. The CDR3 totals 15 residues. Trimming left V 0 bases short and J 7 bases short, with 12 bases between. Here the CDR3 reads CASSDSIDGSEKLFF. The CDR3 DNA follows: TGTGCCAGCAGTGACTCGATCGACGGATCTGAAAAACTGTTTTTT.

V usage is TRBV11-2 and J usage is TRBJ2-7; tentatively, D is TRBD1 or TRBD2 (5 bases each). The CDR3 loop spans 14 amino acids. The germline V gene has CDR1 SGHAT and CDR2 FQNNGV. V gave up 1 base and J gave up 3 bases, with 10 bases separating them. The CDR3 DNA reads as TGTGCCAGCAGCTTAGGGGCAGGGAGCTACGAGCAGTACTTC. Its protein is CASSLGAGSYEQYF.

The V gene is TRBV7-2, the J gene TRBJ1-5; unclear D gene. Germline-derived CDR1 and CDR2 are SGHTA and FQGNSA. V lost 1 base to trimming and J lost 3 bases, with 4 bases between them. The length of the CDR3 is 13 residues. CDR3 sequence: CASSLEDNQPQHF. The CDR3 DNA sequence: TGTGCCAGCAGCTTAGAGGACAATCAGCCCCAGCATTTT.

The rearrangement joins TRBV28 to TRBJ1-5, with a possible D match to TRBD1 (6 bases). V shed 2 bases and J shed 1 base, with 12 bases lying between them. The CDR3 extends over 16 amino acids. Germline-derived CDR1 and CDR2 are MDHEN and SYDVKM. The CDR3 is CASSLKRGASNQPQHF. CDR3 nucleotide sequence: TGTGCCAGCAGTTTAAAGCGGGGGGCCAGCAATCAGCCCCAGCATTTT.